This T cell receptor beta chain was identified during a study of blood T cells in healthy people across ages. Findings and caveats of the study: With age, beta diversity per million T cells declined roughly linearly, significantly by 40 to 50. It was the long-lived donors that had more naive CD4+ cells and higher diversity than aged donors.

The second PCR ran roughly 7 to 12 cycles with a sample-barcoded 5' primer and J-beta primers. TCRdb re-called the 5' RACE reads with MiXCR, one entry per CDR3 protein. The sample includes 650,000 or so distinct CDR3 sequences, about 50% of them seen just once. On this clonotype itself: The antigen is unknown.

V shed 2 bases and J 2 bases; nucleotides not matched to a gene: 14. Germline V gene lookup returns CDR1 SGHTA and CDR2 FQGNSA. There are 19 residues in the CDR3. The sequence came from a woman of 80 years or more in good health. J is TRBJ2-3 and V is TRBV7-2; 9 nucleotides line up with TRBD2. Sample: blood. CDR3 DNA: TGTGCCAGCAGCTTAATCACCCATTGGGCTAGCGGGGTCACAGATACGCAGTATTTT. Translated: CASSLITHWASGVTDTQYF.